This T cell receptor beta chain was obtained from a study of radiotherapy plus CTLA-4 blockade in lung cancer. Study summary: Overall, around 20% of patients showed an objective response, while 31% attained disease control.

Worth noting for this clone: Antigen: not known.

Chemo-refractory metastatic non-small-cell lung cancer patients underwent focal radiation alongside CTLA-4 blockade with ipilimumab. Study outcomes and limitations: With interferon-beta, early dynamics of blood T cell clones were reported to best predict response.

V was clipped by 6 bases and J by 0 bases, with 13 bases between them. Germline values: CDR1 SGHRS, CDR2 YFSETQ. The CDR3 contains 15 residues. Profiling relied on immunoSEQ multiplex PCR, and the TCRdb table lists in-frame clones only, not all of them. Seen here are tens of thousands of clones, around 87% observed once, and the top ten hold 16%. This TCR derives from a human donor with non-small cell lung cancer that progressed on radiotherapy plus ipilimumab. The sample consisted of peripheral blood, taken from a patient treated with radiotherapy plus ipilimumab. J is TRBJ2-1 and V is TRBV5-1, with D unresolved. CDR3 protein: CASTLTVSSYNEQFF. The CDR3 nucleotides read TGCGCCAGCACTTTGACGGTCAGCTCCTACAATGAGCAGTTCTTC.